This TCR beta chain was obtained from a study of blood T cell repertoires in COVID-19. TCRdb keeps only in-frame clones here, not all; method: immunoSEQ multiplex PCR. There are some 74,000 clones in the sample; approximately 88% occur only once, and about 7% lies in the top ten. This clone has just one count. The CDR3 runs to 15 residues. Germline V CDR1 and CDR2: LNHNV, YYDKDF (reference sequence). V gave up 8 bases and J gave up 2 bases, with 17 bases separating them. Sequencing input: peripheral blood. This receptor was identified in a woman aged 80 or older with acute or convalescent COVID-19. The chain employs TRBV15 and TRBJ2-3; no reliable D call. CDR3 in amino acids: CATLEARLNTDTQYF. The CDR3, as DNA: TGTGCCACCCTGGAAGCGAGGCTTAACACAGATACGCAGTATTTT.